Sequencing of this T cell receptor beta chain was carried out in a study of blood T cell repertoires in COVID-19. Background on the study: Sites across the United States, Italy and Spain contributed samples from acute and convalescent COVID-19.

Original analysis: Reference gene primer amplification in the assay estimated nucleated cell counts. Here immunoSEQ multiplex PCR was the method, and the copy in TCRdb shows in-frame clones only, minus some. V and J calls and clone size are copied from that table; D and trimming were computed from the DNA. The sample yields under 500,000 clones, roughly nine tenths seen once. Participant ages covered about 18 to 100 years across 20 to 25 US areas. Per germline, CDR1 MDHEN and CDR2 SYDVKM. The CDR3 extends over 16 amino acids. Trimming cost V 6 bases and J 6 bases; bases outside gene matches: 15. This TCR was sampled from a man in his thirties or forties who had recovered from COVID-19. The sample was PBMCs or T cells enriched from blood (not recorded which). The chain employs TRBV28 and TRBJ2-3, with 7 bases matching TRBD2. CDR3 sequence reads: CASSPWAGDRADTQYF. DNA for the CDR3: TGTGCCAGCAGCCCCTGGGCGGGAGATAGAGCGGATACGCAGTATTTT.